This T cell receptor beta chain was sequenced during a study of shared clonotypes between healthy human individuals. The CDR3 has 15 residues. CDR1 is SGHRS, CDR2 YFSETQ, per germline. V dropped 0 bases and J dropped 2; count of bases not matched to a gene: 4. On this clone itself: No antigen is known for it. Distinct nucleotide sequences in the sample also encode this CDR3.

Regarding the study as a whole: Non-shared clonotypes showed lower generation probabilities than clonotypes common to all four donors.

Genomic DNA from each subset was divided evenly over several immunoSEQ plates. Some clones are missing from TCRdb's copy, which holds only in-frame ones; the method was immunoSEQ multiplex PCR. Among over 2 million clones listed, roughly 96% were seen once. Sequencing was performed on naive CD4+ T cells sorted from blood. Sample subset: CD45RA+ positively selected. This TCR came from a man younger than 35 in good health. The gene calls are TRBV5-1 and TRBJ2-7; 8 nucleotides align to TRBD2. The CDR3 DNA reads as TGCGCCAGCAGCTTGGCGGCGGGGGGAGCCTACGAGCAGTACTTC. Protein sequence: CASSLAAGGAYEQYF.